Reported below is one T cell receptor (beta chain). The read ends 3 residues early relative to the CDR3; the germline J gene fills the gap. The CDR3 is made up of 15 amino acids. V shed 3 bases and J 5 bases; nucleotides not matched to a gene: 4. From germline, CDR1 is SEHNR and CDR2 FQNEAQ (reference sequence). This entry belongs to a study of T cells in women clearing cervical HPV infection. Study-wide background: No precancer developed; the control's incident HPV16 infection cleared within 12 months. Case blood was drawn a median approximately 150 days after lesion detection. HLA type could not be excluded as a confounder.

The table came from immunoSEQ multiplex PCR; TCRdb's copy has only in-frame clones and leaves some out. This repertoire includes about 36,000 clones. This chain uses TRBV7-9 with TRBJ2-5; TRBD1 matches at 12 bases. Material: blood buffy coat. This sequence originates from a woman aged 18-70 years with a cervical HPV16 infection that either progressed to CIN3+ or cleared (not recorded which). This CDR3 reads CASSFGTGGGETQYF. The CDR3 bases that were read are TGTGCCAGCAGCTTTGGGACAGGGGGCGGGGAGACC.